This entry concerns a single T cell receptor beta chain. Its antigen is unknown. This sample is drawn from a study of T cell clones after liver transplantation. Study-level information: Samples came from ITN030ST, which attempted immunosuppression withdrawal within 2 years of liver transplantation. TCRbeta sequencing after a pre-transplant mixed lymphocyte reaction identified graft-donor-reactive clones, later tracked in post-transplant blood. General study points: Small, mixed patient groups and varying post-transplant times limit these conclusions.

Unstimulated PBMCs were sorted into CD3+CD4+ and CD3+CD8+ populations. V was pared by 4 bases and J by 0 bases, with 7 bases between. Germline loops: CDR1 SQVTM, CDR2 ANQGSEA. The CDR3 spans 13 residues. Method: immunoSEQ multiplex PCR; TCRdb's copy keeps in-frame clones and lacks some. The table lists 77,000 or so clones, 75% to 90% of them singletons. V is TRBV29-1 and J is TRBJ2-1; D gene unclear. The sequenced sample was CD4+ T cells from blood, obtained 12 months after liver transplant. The TCR sequence derives from a human patient who received a liver transplant. Some T cells may arise from the graft donor. CDR3 protein: CSVGHSSYNEQFF. The CDR3, as DNA: TGCAGCGTTGGACACAGCTCCTACAATGAGCAGTTCTTC.